This entry concerns a single T cell receptor beta chain. Its specificity is unknown. Trimming took off 1 base at V and 6 bases at J, with 9 bases between the two ends. The CDR3 spans 13 residues. Germline V gene sequence: CDR1 SGHAT, CDR2 FQNNGV. Sequenced by immunoSEQ multiplex PCR; TCRdb stores in-frame clones only, minus some. Among fewer than 25,000 clones listed, roughly 82% were seen once. CD4+ T cells from unexposed donors were obtained before the COVID-19 pandemic (2011-2018). The cells were cultured for around ten days before CD4+ T cells were isolated. This sample was included in a study of CD4 T cells in relation to SARS-CoV-2 and coronaviruses. Turning to the study itself: The HLA restriction of the shared crossreactive spike epitopes was mapped. General study findings and limits: In about 65% of donors, memory CD4+ clonotypes crossrecognized SARS-CoV-2 and at least one common cold coronavirus spike. No crossreactivity against non-spike viral proteins was tested here. Samples before the pandemic and after infection were not matched within any donor.

This rearrangement joins TRBV11-2 to TRBJ1-2; D may be TRBD1 (6 bases). This clonotype originated in a human donor in good health. The sample consisted of CD4+ T cells from PBMCs, cultured in vitro. Here the CDR3 reads CASSLGGADGYTF. CDR3 coding DNA: TGTGCCAGCAGCTTAGGGGGGGCTGATGGCTACACCTTC.